This passage covers 23 T cell receptor beta chains from one sample sequenced in a study of shared clonotypes between healthy human individuals. TCRdb's copy holds only in-frame clones and misses some; the assay was immunoSEQ multiplex PCR. This table holds over a million clones, 98% found once. The source material was naive CD4+ T cells sorted from blood. The subset: CD45RA+ positively selected. The receptors were gathered from a man under 40 in good health.

The rearrangement uses TRBV5-1 and TRBJ2-5, with TRBD1 matching 8 bases. The CDR3 is 13 amino acids. From germline, CDR1 is SGHRS and CDR2 YFSETQ. V was clipped by 4 bases and J by 7 bases; unmatched bases: 6. The CDR3 sequence is CASSVGTGGTQYF. DNA for the CDR3: TGCGCCAGCAGCGTGGGGACAGGTGGGACCCAGTACTTC.

V and J are TRBV28 and TRBJ2-7, with 7 bases aligning to TRBD1. The ends lost 10 bases at V and 0 bases at J; junction bases unmatched: 6. This CDR3 has 13 residues. Germline V gene data show CDR1 as MDHEN and CDR2 as SYDVKM. The CDR3 loop reads CAISRDSSYEQYF. CDR3 in DNA: TGTGCCATCTCCCGGGACAGCTCCTACGAGCAGTACTTC.

The chain uses TRBV5-4 and TRBJ2-7, with 7 positions matching TRBD2. Germline CDR1 SGHNT, CDR2 YYREEE (reference sequence). This CDR3 has 13 amino acids. The junction had 2 bases not matched to a gene; V was cut back by 0 bases and J by 5 bases. DNA for the CDR3: TGTGCCAGCAGCTTGGCGGGGGGAAACGAGCAGTACTTC. Its protein is CASSLAGGNEQYF.

This chain connects TRBV30 to TRBJ1-1; 9 positions agree with TRBD1. Germline CDR1 is GTSNPN and CDR2 is SVGIG (reference sequence). Trimming took 3 bases from V and 3 from J; bases not matched to a gene: 8. The CDR3 runs to 15 residues. The CDR3 DNA sequence: TGTGCCTGGAGGGTCGCGGGACAGGGCTACACTGAAGCTTTCTTT. The encoded protein is CAWRVAGQGYTEAFF.

The chain carries TRBV4-1 and TRBJ2-3; D is perhaps TRBD2 (7 bases). Looked up from germline, CDR1 is MGHRA and CDR2 is YSYEKL. V shed 1 base and J shed 1 base, with 15 bases lying between them. This CDR3 contains 17 residues. The CDR3 sequence is CASSQGRGAQGTDTQYF. The CDR3 DNA follows: TGCGCCAGCAGCCAAGGTCGGGGGGCGCAGGGCACAGATACGCAGTATTTT.

CDR3 protein: CASSSPLAGNSNQPQHF. CDR3 DNA: TGTGCCAGCAGTTCCCCGTTGGCCGGAAATAGCAATCAGCCCCAGCATTTT. This chain uses TRBV28 with TRBJ1-5; no clear D. The CDR3 length is 17 residues. V was pared by 4 bases and J by 0 bases, with 16 bases between. CDR1 is MDHEN and CDR2 is SYDVKM in the germline V gene.

This chain uses TRBV19 with TRBJ2-7; 9 bases align to TRBD1. The CDR3 length is 15 residues. Germline V lookup: CDR1 LNHDA, CDR2 SQIVND (reference sequence). V was clipped by 5 bases and J by 5 bases; unmatched bases: 10. The CDR3 DNA reads as TGTGCCAGTAGTCGTCTCTCGGGACAGGGTCACGAGCAGTACTTC. Protein sequence: CASSRLSGQGHEQYF.

V is TRBV5-6 and J is TRBJ1-4, with D possibly TRBD1 on 5 matching bases. Germline values: CDR1 SGHDT, CDR2 YYEEEE. Trimming took off 1 base at V and 2 bases at J, with 6 bases between the two ends. The length of the CDR3 is 14 residues. The CDR3, as DNA: TGTGCCAGCAGCTTGCGACAGACTAATGAAAAACTGTTTTTT. It encodes CASSLRQTNEKLFF.

The chain employs TRBV5-1 and TRBJ1-2, with D perhaps TRBD1 (5 bases). The germline CDR1 and CDR2 sequences are SGHRS and YFSETQ. Trimming took 5 bases from V and 5 from J, leaving 7 bases between them. CDR3 length: 11 residues. CDR3 region: CASRDNYGYTF. The CDR3 coding sequence is TGCGCCAGCAGGGACAATTATGGCTACACCTTC.

The CDR3 protein is CASTCRGATNEKLFF. The CDR3 bases are TGTGCCAGCACCTGCAGGGGTGCAACTAATGAAAAACTGTTTTTT. The chain uses TRBV21-1 and TRBJ1-4; the table assigns TRBD1, which was not confirmed against the DNA. TRBV21-1 constitutes a pseudogene. The CDR3 contains 15 residues.

The chain employs TRBV5-4 and TRBJ2-7; TRBD2 matches 11 bases. With 1 base clipped from V and 7 bases from J, the junction kept 16 bases outside the gene matches. CDR1 and CDR2 from the germline V gene are SGHNT and YYREEE (reference sequence). This CDR3 is built from 18 residues. The CDR3 loop is CASSLPISLAGGSGEQYF. CDR3 nucleotides: TGTGCCAGCAGCTTGCCGATTTCCCTAGCGGGAGGTTCTGGTGAGCAGTACTTC.

A remark on this clone: Distinct nucleotide sequences in the sample also encode this CDR3. J is TRBJ2-5 and V is TRBV7-9; D gene ambiguous. CDR1 SEHNR and CDR2 FQNEAQ come from the germline V gene (reference sequence). The CDR3 extends over 12 amino acids. Trimming stripped 2 bases from V and 5 bases from J, with 6 bases between. The CDR3 DNA sequence: TGTGCCAGCAGCTTACGGCAGGAGACCCAGTACTTC. Amino acids: CASSLRQETQYF.

The rearrangement joins TRBV29-1 to TRBJ1-4, with a weak D call TRBD1 (5 bases). The V gene lost 8 bases and the J gene lost 8 bases, with 15 bases spanning the gap. CDR1 and CDR2 (germline): SQVTM, ANQGSEA. The CDR3 has 12 residues. DNA of the CDR3: TGCAGCTCCAGGGACGTAATGGAAAAACTGTTTTTT. The encoded protein is CSSRDVMEKLFF. Complete variable domain (other parts from reference TRBV29-1 and TRBJ1-4): SAVISQKPSRDICQRGTSLTIQCQVDSQVTMMFWYRQQPGQSLTLIATANQGSEATYESGFVIDKFPISRPNLTFSTLTVSNMSPEDSSIYLCSSRDVMEKLFFGSGTQLSVL.

To note about this clone: At the DNA level, this CDR3 is encoded by other sequences in the same sample as well. The chain is built from TRBV9 and TRBJ2-5; 7 bases fit TRBD2. The CDR3 consists of 16 residues. CDR1 SGDLS and CDR2 YYNGEE come from the germline V gene. The J segment lost 2 bases and the V segment lost 0 bases, leaving 7 bases of the junction unmatched. DNA of the CDR3: TGTGCCAGCAGCGTAGGGGCGGGAGCGGGGCAAGAGACCCAGTACTTC. Protein sequence: CASSVGAGAGQETQYF.

V usage is TRBV2 and J usage is TRBJ2-3, with TRBD2 matching 11 bases. Germline V gene lookup returns CDR1 SNHLY and CDR2 FYNNEI. After removal of 3 bases from V and 6 bases from J, the junction contained 8 bases not matched to a gene. The CDR3 runs to 16 residues. CDR3 sequence (DNA): TGTGCCAGCAGTGACTTGACTAGCGGGGTCCTCGATACGCAGTATTTT. It is translated as CASSDLTSGVLDTQYF.

The rearrangement uses TRBV10-2 and TRBJ2-7, with TRBD2 matching 11 bases. Germline loops: CDR1 WSHSY, CDR2 SAAADI. Trimming cost V 3 bases and J 6 bases; bases outside gene matches: 7. This CDR3 comprises 15 residues. Here the CDR3 reads CASSDISGRAGEQYF. The CDR3 DNA is TGCGCCAGCAGTGATATTAGCGGGAGGGCCGGCGAGCAGTACTTC.

Comments on this clone: At one of its ends the junction is not consistent with the germline gene, which may arise from a read error. The chain combines TRBV7-7 with TRBJ2-2; 7 nucleotides agree with TRBD1. This CDR3 contains 16 residues. Looked up from germline, CDR1 is SSHAT and CDR2 is FNYEAQ (reference sequence). CDR3 loop: CASSEIGTANTGELFF. The CDR3 coding sequence is TGTGCTAGCAGCGAAATCGGGACAGCGAACACCGGGGAGCTGTTTTTT.

This rearrangement joins TRBV5-1 to TRBJ2-5; tentatively, D is TRBD1 (6 bases). Germline CDR1 reads SGHRS; CDR2 reads YFSETQ. The V gene lost 1 base and the J gene lost 1 base, with 17 bases spanning the gap. The CDR3 is made up of 17 amino acids. CDR3 residues: CASSLLVQTGIQETQYF. CDR3 bases: TGCGCCAGCAGCTTGCTTGTTCAGACAGGTATCCAAGAGACCCAGTACTTC.

The rearrangement uses TRBV7-3 and TRBJ2-5; perhaps TRBD2 as D (6 bases). Germline lookup yields CDR1 SGHTA and CDR2 FQGTGA. V was trimmed by 5 bases and J by 5 bases, leaving 12 bases between them. This CDR3 contains 13 residues. CDR3 sequence: CASSAGSGETQYF. The CDR3 DNA reads as TGTGCCAGCAGCGCCGGGAGCGGGGAGACCCAGTACTTC.

This clone came up once. J is TRBJ2-5 and V is TRBV11-2; no definite D call. CDR3 length: 15 residues. The germline V and J ends were trimmed by 4 bases and 13 bases, with 25 bases remaining between them. The V gene's germline CDR1 is SGHAT and CDR2 FQNNGV. CDR3 region: CASSSPGTNWVPWYF. CDR3 nucleotide sequence: TGTGCCAGCAGCTCCCCTGGCACAAATTGGGTGCCGTGGTACTTC.

This sequence joins TRBV7-8 and TRBJ2-2; the match to TRBD2 covers 9 bases. The CDR3 length is 18 residues. V dropped 1 base and J dropped 0; count of bases not matched to a gene: 6. CDR1 is SGHVS, CDR2 FQNEAQ, per germline. CDR3 amino acids: CASSLVVSGGANTGELFF. CDR3 DNA: TGTGCCAGCAGCTTAGTGGTTAGCGGGGGCGCGAACACCGGGGAGCTGTTTTTT.

The DNA for the CDR3 is TGCAGCGTGTCTACGACAGTGGCGGCTTTCTTT. It is translated as CSVSTTVAAFF. The chain recombines TRBV29-1 with TRBJ1-1, with a possible D match to TRBD1 (5 bases). V was clipped by 6 bases and J by 11 bases, with 16 bases between them. Germline values: CDR1 SQVTM, CDR2 ANQGSEA. The CDR3 is 11 residues long.

V gene TRBV5-1 combines with J gene TRBJ2-7; TRBD2 is a possible D gene (5 bases). V lost 4 bases, J lost 2 bases, and 10 bases lay in between. Germline CDR1 reads SGHRS; CDR2 reads YFSETQ. The CDR3 is made up of 13 amino acids. CDR3 sequence: CASSAGLTYEQYF. CDR3 bases: TGCGCCAGCAGCGCGGGCCTCACCTACGAGCAGTACTTC.